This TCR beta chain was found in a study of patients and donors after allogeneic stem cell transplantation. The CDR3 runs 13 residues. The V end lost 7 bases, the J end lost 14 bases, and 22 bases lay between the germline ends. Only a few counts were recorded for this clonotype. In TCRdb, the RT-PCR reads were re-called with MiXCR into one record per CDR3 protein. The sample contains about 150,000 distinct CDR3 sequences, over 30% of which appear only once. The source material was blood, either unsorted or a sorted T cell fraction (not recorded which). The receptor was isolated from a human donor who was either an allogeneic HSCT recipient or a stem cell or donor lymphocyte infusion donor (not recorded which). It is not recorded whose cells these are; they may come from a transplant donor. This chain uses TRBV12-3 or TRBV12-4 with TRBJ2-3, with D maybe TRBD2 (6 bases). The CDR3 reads CASTPDRRGSRYF. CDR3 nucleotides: TGTGCCAGCACCCCGGACCGCCGGGGGTCTCGGTATTTT.